The clone carrying this TCR beta chain appeared once. A junction boundary mismatches the germline segment, possibly from a read error. Germline assignment: CDR1 SEHNR and CDR2 FQNEAQ (reference sequence). CDR3 size: 14 residues. The data derive from a study of T cell changes during pregnancy in multiple sclerosis. The data were produced by immunoSEQ multiplex PCR, yet TCRdb's version contains in-frame clones alone and is incomplete. Of tens of thousands of clones listed, almost 95% are singletons. This sequence was found in a female donor with multiple sclerosis, enrolled in a pregnancy study. The chain uses TRBV7-9 and TRBJ1-2; tentative D call: TRBD1 (5 bases). The sequenced sample was CD4+ T cells from peripheral blood mononuclear cells, obtained in the third trimester of pregnancy. CDR3 nucleotides: TGTGCCAGCAGCCTAGCCGGGGGGGGCTATGGCTACACCTTC. Translation: CASSLAGGGYGYTF.